Below, 18 T cell receptor beta chains from the same sample are listed, as sequenced in a study of shared clonotypes between healthy human individuals. Using immunoSEQ multiplex PCR, the repertoire was profiled, and TCRdb retains in-frame clones only, with some absent. The sample lists around 700,000 clones, roughly 72% occurring once. Source material: memory CD4+ T cells sorted from blood. Documented subset: CD45RA-negative fraction. These receptors all come from a woman in her twenties or thirties in good health.

The chain employs TRBV6-5 and TRBJ1-1; the D gene is possibly TRBD1 (6 bases). Germline V CDR1 and CDR2: MNHEY, SVGAGI. There are 12 residues in the CDR3. Trimming removed 4 bases from V and 11 bases from J, with 14 bases in between. The CDR3 DNA sequence: TGTGCCAGCAGTTGGGAAGGGGGGCCCGCTTTCTTT. Protein sequence: CASSWEGGPAFF.

The rearrangement links TRBV2 to TRBJ2-3; no clear D. The V gene's germline CDR1 is SNHLY and CDR2 FYNNEI. V lost 7 bases, J lost 4 bases, and 6 bases lay in between. The CDR3 is 11 amino acids. Here the CDR3 reads CASNPPDTQYF. For the CDR3, the DNA is TGTGCCAGCAACCCTCCAGATACGCAGTATTTT.

With regard to this clone: At one end, the junction sequence differs from germline, possibly due to a read error. The chain combines TRBV7-2 with TRBJ2-1; unclear D gene. Looked up from germline, CDR1 is SGHTA and CDR2 is FQGNSA. The CDR3 totals 12 residues. The CDR3 region has the DNA TGTGCCAGCAGCTCCTCCGACAATGAGCAGTTCTTC. Protein: CASSSSDNEQFF.

V usage is TRBV4-2 and J usage is TRBJ2-5, with 7 positions matching TRBD1. The length of the CDR3 is 13 residues. The germline V gene has CDR1 LGHNA and CDR2 YNFKEQ. Trimming at V came to 0 bases and at J to 5 bases, leaving 0 bases not matched to a gene. The CDR3 coding sequence is TGTGCCAGCAGCCAAGAGACAGGGGAGACCCAGTACTTC. Residues: CASSQETGETQYF.

Of note for this clone: Without the conserved terminal phenylalanine or tryptophan, this CDR3 likely stems from a read error. The DNA is left out, because the CDR3 cannot be placed on it with certainty; the CDR3 is given as TCRdb lists it. V and J are TRBV5-1 and TRBJ1-4; the table's D call, TRBD1, has no DNA check behind it. The CDR3 is 13 residues long, counting both termini. Germline CDR1 is SGHRS and CDR2 is YFSETQ. The CDR3 spells CASSEDRGLGVAV.

For this clone: The sample has other DNA sequences that encode this CDR3 too. The chain uses TRBV7-8 and TRBJ1-3, with a weak D call TRBD1 (5 bases). V dropped 2 bases and J dropped 3 bases, with 8 bases sitting between them. The length of the CDR3 is 14 residues. Germline V lookup: CDR1 SGHVS, CDR2 FQNEAQ. The DNA of the CDR3 is TGTGCCAGCAGCTTACAGGGTGGTGGAAACACCATATATTTT. It codes for CASSLQGGGNTIYF.

The CDR3 DNA sequence: TGTGCCAGCAGTTCCGGGACAAAGGGAGCTTTCTTT. Protein sequence: CASSSGTKGAFF. V gene TRBV6-5 combines with J gene TRBJ1-1; D is possibly TRBD1 (6 bases). The CDR3 sequence is 12 residues long. Germline V gene sequence: CDR1 MNHEY, CDR2 SVGAGI. V was shortened by 4 bases and J by 10 bases, with 13 bases between the two germline ends.

The V and J genes are TRBV28 and TRBJ2-7, with D perhaps TRBD1 or TRBD2 (5 bases each). The CDR3 totals 13 residues. Germline V gives CDR1 MDHEN, CDR2 SYDVKM. With 4 bases removed from V and 7 bases from J, the gap between germline ends came to 14 bases. The CDR3 spells CASSSGTPGEQYF. The CDR3 DNA reads as TGTGCCAGCAGTTCCGGGACCCCTGGGGAGCAGTACTTC.

This clone has a single count. The chain links TRBV14 to TRBJ1-4; D is unresolved. CDR3 size: 13 residues. The V gene lost 4 bases and the J gene lost 4 bases, with 7 bases spanning the gap. Germline-derived CDR1 and CDR2 are SGHDN and FVKESK. In nucleotides, the CDR3 is TGTGCCAGCAGCCCTACATATAATGAAAAACTGTTTTTT. This codes for CASSPTYNEKLFF.

This chain connects TRBV4-1 to TRBJ2-1, with TRBD2 matching over 7 bases. The trim removed 1 base at V and 4 bases at J, leaving 4 bases unmatched. CDR1 and CDR2 from the germline V gene are MGHRA and YSYEKL. The CDR3 length is 15 residues. This chain's CDR3 is CASSQVAGWYNEQFF. The CDR3 nucleotides read TGCGCCAGCAGCCAAGTAGCGGGCTGGTACAATGAGCAGTTCTTC.

The chain joins TRBV5-1 to TRBJ1-1, with 7 bases identical to TRBD1. V dropped 3 bases and J dropped 1; count of bases not matched to a gene: 6. This CDR3 is 15 amino acids long. The germline V gene encodes CDR1 SGHRS and CDR2 YFSETQ. The CDR3 region has the DNA TGCGCCAGCAGCTACCGGACAGGAGCGAACACTGAAGCTTTCTTT. The encoded protein is CASSYRTGANTEAFF.

This sequence joins TRBV6-6 and TRBJ1-1, with D hard to call. V was cut by 0 bases and J by 5 bases, with 16 bases left in between. The CDR3 contains 16 residues. Per germline, CDR1 MNHNY and CDR2 SVGAGI (reference sequence). The CDR3 DNA reads TGTGCCAGCAGTTACTCGATTTATCGGGGTAGTACTGAAGCTTTCTTT. This gives the protein CASSYSIYRGSTEAFF.

This clone was observed a few times. The chain joins TRBV6-4 to TRBJ2-1; D is possibly TRBD2 (5 bases). Per germline, CDR1 MRHNA and CDR2 SNTAGT. The CDR3 contains 13 residues. Trimming stripped 6 bases from V and 15 bases from J, with 21 bases between. Written as DNA, the CDR3 is TGTGCCAGCAGCCCCACTGAGGACTCCAGACGGTTCTTC. Its protein is CASSPTEDSRRFF.

V usage is TRBV4-2 and J usage is TRBJ1-5; D uncertain. Looked up from germline, CDR1 is LGHNA and CDR2 is YNFKEQ. The CDR3 is made up of 15 amino acids. V was pared by 4 bases and J by 5 bases, with 15 bases between. CDR3 residues: CASSRRVDDDQPQHF. DNA for the CDR3: TGTGCCAGCAGCCGCCGGGTGGACGACGATCAGCCCCAGCATTTT.

Of note for this clone: A much larger clone differs from this one at a single base, so this may be a read error. Other DNA variants within this sample encode the same CDR3. The chain couples TRBV27 to TRBJ2-7, with D perhaps assigned TRBD1 or TRBD2 (5 bases each). Germline assignment: CDR1 MNHEY and CDR2 SMNVEV (reference sequence). This CDR3 spans 16 amino acids. CDR3 in amino acids: CASSPGPSWGTYEQYF. The CDR3 bases are TGTGCCAGCAGTCCTGGCCCCTCTTGGGGGACCTATGAGCAGTACTTC.

The rearrangement links TRBV2 to TRBJ2-5; 8 bases agree with TRBD2. Per germline, CDR1 SNHLY and CDR2 FYNNEI. The CDR3 contains 15 residues. V lost 5 bases to trimming and J lost 2 bases; unmatched junction nucleotides: 7. The CDR3 spells CASSSTIAGQETQYF. DNA for the CDR3: TGTGCCAGCAGTTCCACTATAGCGGGACAAGAGACCCAGTACTTC.

On this clone itself: This specimen includes other DNA sequences encoding the same CDR3. This sequence joins TRBV27 and TRBJ1-1; D is uncertain. The germline V gene has CDR1 MNHEY and CDR2 SMNVEV (reference sequence). Between the trimmed V and J ends, which lost 6 bases and 0 bases, there was a span of 8 bases. The CDR3 extends over 13 amino acids. The chain's CDR3 is CASRGVMNTEAFF. DNA for the CDR3: TGTGCCAGCAGGGGAGTCATGAACACTGAAGCTTTCTTT.

This clone was detected a few times. V gene TRBV28 combines with J gene TRBJ1-1; D is unresolved. With 7 bases removed from V and 1 base from J, the gap between germline ends came to 7 bases. Germline V gene data show CDR1 as MDHEN and CDR2 as SYDVKM. The CDR3 is 12 amino acids. In DNA form, the CDR3 reads TGTGCCAGCATCCTGAAGAACACTGAAGCTTTCTTT. Translated, it gives CASILKNTEAFF.